This TCR beta chain was identified in a study of T-cell memory formation after mild COVID-19. MiXCR, applied by TCRdb to the 5' RACE reads, yields one record per CDR3 protein. The sample includes 150,000 to 200,000 distinct CDR3 sequences, about 14% of them seen just once. Trimming removed 6 bases from V and 2 bases from J; junction bases left unmatched: 4. This CDR3 has 14 residues. This clonotype originated in an adult woman who had mild COVID-19 (a few samples of this study predate the infection). Cell type and time point are not known. The sample comprised PBMCs or a T cell subset sorted from them (not recorded which). The rearrangement joins TRBV12-3 or TRBV12-4 to TRBJ1-5, with 7 nucleotides matching TRBD1. As DNA, the CDR3 is TGTGCCAGCAGAAGGGACAGAGGCAATCAGCCCCAGCATTTT. This codes for CASRRDRGNQPQHF.